Sequencing of this T cell receptor (beta chain) was carried out in a study of post-analysis software for immune sequencing data. Whole-study findings and limits: There were four or five TRBV segments more frequent in patients than controls, and TRBV5-6, TRBV5-1 and TRBV20-1 were among them. The normalized Chao1 diversity of multiple sclerosis patients was significantly lower than that of controls. Co-batched samples clustered tightly together by F measure.

This clonotype was seen only a few times. The antigen is unknown. Presence of unique molecular identifiers characterized the TCR beta cDNA libraries. TCRdb reanalysed the PCR reads using MiXCR and keeps one entry per CDR3 protein. In the table there are fewer than 900,000 distinct CDR3 sequences, roughly 50% of which are singletons. CDR3 size: 13 residues. Per the germline V gene, CDR1 is DFQATT and CDR2 is SNEGSKA (reference sequence). V lost 6 bases and J lost 3; bases outside the gene matches: 7. This chain joins TRBV20-1 and TRBJ2-7; 8 bases align to TRBD2. This sequence originates from a girl aged 10 to 17 with multiple sclerosis. The sample consisted of blood. Here the CDR3 DNA reads TGCAGTGCCTTAACCGGGACTAGCTACGAGCAGTACTTC. As protein: CSALTGTSYEQYF.